This paragraph reports one TCR beta chain. This specimen belongs to a study of blood T cell repertoires in COVID-19. Method: immunoSEQ multiplex PCR; TCRdb's copy keeps in-frame clones and lacks some. The sample includes over 350,000 clones, around nine tenths of them seen just once. Germline V gene sequence: CDR1 SGHTA, CDR2 FQGTGA. The CDR3 consists of 17 residues. With 5 bases clipped from V and 4 bases from J, the junction kept 15 bases outside the gene matches. The clonotype originates from a woman younger than 45 with acute COVID-19. This rearrangement joins TRBV7-3 to TRBJ1-2; 8 bases are a match to TRBD1. Input material: PBMCs or T cells enriched from blood (not recorded which). Here the CDR3 reads CASSRGPLEGQGYGYTF. In DNA, the CDR3 is TGTGCCAGCAGCCGGGGCCCATTGGAAGGACAGGGCTATGGCTACACCTTC. The variable domain in full, completed from reference TRBV7-3 and TRBJ1-2, reads GAGVSQTPSNKVTEKGKYVELRCDPISGHTALYWYRQSLGQGPEFLIYFQGTGAADDSGLPNDRFFAVRPEGSVSTLKIQRTERGDSAVYLCASSRGPLEGQGYGYTFGSGTRLTVV.